These 30 T cell receptor beta chains originate from one sample sequenced in a study of shared clonotypes between healthy human individuals. Assay used: immunoSEQ multiplex PCR; TCRdb lists only in-frame clones, some missing. The table has some 2,500,000 clones, 93% seen once; the top ten hold 0.36%. Sequenced material: naive CD4+ T cells from PBMCs. Stated subset: CD45RA+ positively selected. These receptor sequences come from a man aged 18 to 30 in good health. Some clones in this sample may be carry-over from other donors' samples.

The rearrangement uses TRBV4-3 and TRBJ2-3; D may correspond to TRBD1 or TRBD2 (5 bases each). Germline assignment: CDR1 LGHNA and CDR2 YSLEER. The CDR3 is 16 residues long. The V end lost 0 bases, the J end lost 4 bases, and 14 bases lay between the germline ends. Here the CDR3 DNA reads TGCGCCAGCAGCCAAGACTGGGGGAGTGGCGCAGATACGCAGTATTTT. As protein: CASSQDWGSGADTQYF.

V usage is TRBV6-5 and J usage is TRBJ1-4, with D perhaps TRBD1 (6 bases). V lost 10 bases, J lost 4 bases, and 16 bases lay in between. This CDR3 has 14 residues. The germline V gene encodes CDR1 MNHEY and CDR2 SVGAGI. The DNA for the CDR3 is TGTGCCACCGGGAGGACAGTCCATAATGAAAAACTGTTTTTT. This sequence encodes CATGRTVHNEKLFF.

Note on this clone: The identical CDR3 is also encoded by other nucleotide sequences in the sample. The rearrangement uses TRBV5-1 and TRBJ2-5; D is undetermined. CDR1 and CDR2 (germline): SGHRS, YFSETQ. This CDR3 spans 12 amino acids. V dropped 2 bases and J dropped 0 bases, with 2 bases sitting between them. This CDR3 is CASSLYQETQYF. CDR3 sequence (DNA): TGCGCCAGCAGCTTATACCAAGAGACCCAGTACTTC.

The table lists this clone with a few counts. The chain employs TRBV6-1 and TRBJ2-2; 8 bases are a match to TRBD2. V was pared by 7 bases and J by 6 bases, with 7 bases of the junction left unmatched. Germline V lookup: CDR1 MNHNS, CDR2 SASEGT. This CDR3 is built from 14 residues. The chain's CDR3 is CASTSGSFSGELFF. Written as DNA, the CDR3 is TGTGCCAGCACGAGCGGGAGTTTTTCCGGGGAGCTGTTTTTT.

With regard to this clone: In the same sample, other DNA sequences code for this CDR3. The chain links TRBV7-2 to TRBJ2-7, with D possibly being TRBD2 (5 bases). Germline V gene data show CDR1 as SGHTA and CDR2 as FQGNSA. Trimming took off 2 bases at V and 1 base at J, with 9 bases between the two ends. The CDR3 is made up of 14 amino acids. The CDR3: CASSLRSGSYEQYF. The CDR3 nucleotides are TGTGCCAGCAGCTTACGGAGCGGATCCTACGAGCAGTACTTC.

The rearrangement joins TRBV7-9 to TRBJ1-2; D is perhaps TRBD1 (5 bases). The germline V and J ends were trimmed by 10 bases and 8 bases, with 23 bases remaining between them. The germline V gene has CDR1 SEHNR and CDR2 FQNEAQ (reference sequence). The CDR3 sequence is 14 residues long. CDR3 in DNA: TGTGCCACCACCCAAGGGGATAACCGACTAGGCTACACCTTC. This sequence encodes CATTQGDNRLGYTF.

This chain connects TRBV11-2 to TRBJ2-5; D unresolved. V lost 4 bases and J lost 0, with 6 bases in between. Per the germline V gene, CDR1 is SGHAT and CDR2 is FQNNGV. CDR3 length: 13 residues. The CDR3 sequence: CASSSAYQETQYF. For the CDR3, the DNA is TGTGCCAGCAGCTCGGCGTACCAAGAGACCCAGTACTTC.

This clone was recorded only once. The chain uses TRBV14 and TRBJ1-2; D not resolved. The V and J ends lost 4 bases and 1 base respectively, with 10 bases between them. From germline, CDR1 is SGHDN and CDR2 FVKESK. The CDR3 totals 14 residues. In nucleotides, the CDR3 is TGTGCCAGCAGCCGAAATTTCCTTAACTATGGCTACACCTTC. Translating gives CASSRNFLNYGYTF.

V and J are TRBV10-3 and TRBJ2-7; no clear D gene. Germline lookup yields CDR1 ENHRY and CDR2 SYGVKD. Deletions cut 6 bases from V and 2 bases from J, with 8 bases between. The CDR3 loop spans 12 amino acids. The CDR3 nucleotides are TGTGCCATCAGCCTGGACCCCTACGAGCAGTACTTC. Protein product: CAISLDPYEQYF.

This chain links TRBV6-1 with TRBJ2-7; D is tentatively TRBD1 or TRBD2 (6 bases each). This CDR3 region has 13 residues. Germline loops: CDR1 MNHNS, CDR2 SASEGT. V was shortened by 8 bases and J by 0 bases, with 11 bases between the two germline ends. CDR3 amino acids: CASPGGGSYEQYF. CDR3 DNA sequence: TGTGCCAGCCCCGGAGGGGGCTCCTACGAGCAGTACTTC.

The V gene is TRBV4-3, the J gene TRBJ1-5, with TRBD1 matching over 8 bases. Germline trimming cut 3 bases from V and 5 bases from J; bases unmatched to any gene: 6. The germline V gene has CDR1 LGHNA and CDR2 YSLEER. CDR3 length equals 15 residues. CDR3 DNA sequence: TGCGCCAGCAGCCAGATAACAGGGGGAGATCAGCCCCAGCATTTT. Protein product: CASSQITGGDQPQHF.

The chain joins TRBV5-1 to TRBJ2-2; D unresolved. Germline CDR1 and CDR2: SGHRS and YFSETQ. This CDR3 has 14 residues. V lost 0 bases, J lost 3 bases, and 6 bases lay in between. CDR3 nucleotide sequence: TGCGCCAGCAGCTTGGGCGAGGACACCGGGGAGCTGTTTTTT. Its translation is CASSLGEDTGELFF. Complete variable domain (other parts from reference TRBV5-1 and TRBJ2-2): KAGVTQTPRYLIKTRGQQVTLSCSPISGHRSVSWYQQTPGQGLQFLFEYFSETQRNKGNFPGRFSGRQFSNSRSEMNVSTLELGDSALYLCASSLGEDTGELFFGEGSRLTVL.

The rearrangement joins TRBV6-1 to TRBJ1-2; D is ambiguous. This CDR3 contains 13 residues. V shed 6 bases and J shed 8 bases, with 16 bases lying between them. Germline V gene lookup returns CDR1 MNHNS and CDR2 SASEGT. The CDR3 is CASRQTLREGYTF. In nucleotides, the CDR3 is TGTGCCAGCAGGCAGACTCTCCGCGAAGGCTACACCTTC.

The chain uses TRBV20-1 and TRBJ1-1; D may be TRBD1 (5 bases). Trimming removed 5 bases at V and 7 bases at J, with 11 bases between. This CDR3 region has 11 residues. Germline CDR1 DFQATT, CDR2 SNEGSKA (reference sequence). CDR3 in DNA: TGCAGTGCTTGGACACCTAATGAAGCTTTCTTT. Translated: CSAWTPNEAFF.

This chain links TRBV4-2 with TRBJ1-4; 9 bases agree with TRBD1. Germline V CDR1 and CDR2: LGHNA, YNFKEQ. V shed 4 bases, J shed 5 bases, and the junction held 8 bases outside the gene matches. The CDR3 sequence is 16 residues long. CDR3 in amino acids: CASSPNSGTGNEKLFF. In DNA form, the CDR3 reads TGTGCCAGCAGCCCAAACTCCGGGACAGGGAATGAAAAACTGTTTTTT.

The chain carries TRBV30 and TRBJ2-3; 8 nucleotides match TRBD2. The trim removed 4 bases at V and 4 bases at J, leaving 7 bases unmatched. The CDR3 is made up of 14 amino acids. CDR1 and CDR2 from the germline V gene are GTSNPN and SVGIG (reference sequence). The CDR3 region is CAWTRAGVADTQYF. CDR3 sequence (DNA): TGTGCCTGGACCAGAGCGGGGGTGGCAGATACGCAGTATTTT. The whole variable domain, filled in from reference TRBV30 and TRBJ2-3, reads SQTIHQWPATLVQPVGSPLSLECTVEGTSNPNLYWYRQAAGRGLQLLFYSVGIGQISSEVPQNLSASRPQDRQFILSSKKLLLSDSGFYLCAWTRAGVADTQYFGPGTRLTVL.

The J gene is TRBJ2-3, the V gene TRBV30, with unresolved D. From germline, CDR1 is GTSNPN and CDR2 SVGIG (reference sequence). The CDR3 covers 13 residues. V gave up 4 bases and J gave up 4 bases, with 12 bases separating them. CDR3 DNA sequence: TGTGCCTGGACCTTACGATTCGCAGATACGCAGTATTTT. This translates into CAWTLRFADTQYF.

The gene calls are TRBV6-5 and TRBJ2-5; D perhaps matches TRBD1 (6 bases). The CDR3 loop spans 14 amino acids. Trimming stripped 2 bases from V and 1 base from J, with 8 bases between. Germline CDR1 is MNHEY and CDR2 is SVGAGI. The CDR3 nucleotides are TGTGCCAGCAGTTACCAAGGGGGCCAAGAGACCCAGTACTTC. Encoded protein: CASSYQGGQETQYF.

In the case of this clone: The same CDR3 arises from other DNA sequences in this sample as well. The chain carries TRBV28 and TRBJ2-7, with D perhaps TRBD2 (7 bases). This CDR3 is built from 12 residues. V dropped 4 bases and J dropped 7 bases, with 11 bases sitting between them. The germline V gene encodes CDR1 MDHEN and CDR2 SYDVKM. The DNA of the CDR3 is TGTGCCAGCAGTTCACAGGGACTAGAGCAGTACTTC. This encodes CASSSQGLEQYF.

This clone was observed once. The chain is built from TRBV7-9 and TRBJ2-2; 7 bases align to TRBD1. Looked up from germline, CDR1 is SEHNR and CDR2 is FQNEAQ (reference sequence). V gave up 4 bases and J gave up 2 bases; unmatched junction bases: 10. The CDR3 consists of 17 residues. This CDR3 is CASSSPRGQVNTGELFF. The CDR3 nucleotides are TGTGCCAGCAGCTCACCCCGCGGACAGGTCAACACCGGGGAGCTGTTTTTT.

The V and J genes are TRBV10-3 and TRBJ2-1; 9 positions match TRBD2. J gave up 6 bases and V 7 bases, and 4 bases lay outside the gene matches. The CDR3 covers 13 residues. The germline V gene has CDR1 ENHRY and CDR2 SYGVKD. CDR3 coding DNA: TGTGCCATCATGTTTAGCGGGAGCAATGAGCAGTTCTTC. It translates to CAIMFSGSNEQFF.

The V gene is TRBV6-4, the J gene TRBJ1-2; no clear D gene. Germline-derived CDR1 and CDR2 are MRHNA and SNTAGT. The V end was cut by 0 bases, the J end by 7 bases, with 12 bases between. The CDR3 runs 14 residues. The CDR3 here is CASSDSGGRTGYTF. CDR3 coding DNA: TGTGCCAGCAGTGACTCGGGAGGTAGGACTGGCTACACCTTC.

The genes are TRBV14 and TRBJ2-7; 12 bases fit TRBD2. The ends lost 5 bases at V and 6 bases at J; junction bases unmatched: 8. Germline CDR1 is SGHDN and CDR2 is FVKESK. The CDR3 spans 15 residues. Written as DNA, the CDR3 is TGTGCCAGCAGCTTAGGACTAGCGGGGCGGGGCGAGCAGTACTTC. Its protein product is CASSLGLAGRGEQYF.

The V gene is TRBV5-1, the J gene TRBJ1-4; 7 nucleotides align to TRBD1. The ends lost 4 bases at V and 8 bases at J; junction bases unmatched: 8. Germline CDR1 reads SGHRS; CDR2 reads YFSETQ. The CDR3 runs 14 residues. CDR3 sequence (DNA): TGCGCCAGCAGCATACAGGGGAGCGACGAAAAACTGTTTTTT. Protein: CASSIQGSDEKLFF.

The CDR3 protein is CASSVDQWRERYTGELFF. The CDR3 DNA is TGTGCCAGCAGCGTAGACCAATGGCGGGAGAGGTACACCGGGGAGCTGTTTTTT. V and J are TRBV9 and TRBJ2-2; TRBD2 aligns across 7 bases. V lost 0 bases and J lost 3; bases outside the gene matches: 11. CDR1 and CDR2 (germline): SGDLS, YYNGEE. This CDR3 has 18 residues.

This clone was detected a few times. V and J are TRBV7-2 and TRBJ1-5; D call uncertain. The CDR3 sequence is 12 residues long. Germline V gene lookup returns CDR1 SGHTA and CDR2 FQGNSA. V dropped 5 bases and J dropped 9 bases, with 11 bases sitting between them. CDR3 residues: CASSPHSGPQHF. The CDR3 nucleotides are TGTGCCAGCAGCCCGCACAGTGGGCCCCAGCATTTT.

The genes are TRBV6-6 and TRBJ2-7; D is possibly TRBD1 (5 bases). The V end was cut by 6 bases, the J end by 5 bases, with 17 bases between. CDR1 and CDR2 (germline): MNHNY, SVGAGI (reference sequence). The CDR3 is made up of 14 amino acids. The DNA for the CDR3 is TGTGCCAGCAGGGCTAGGGGTACGAGTAACGAGCAGTACTTC. This encodes CASRARGTSNEQYF.

This rearrangement joins TRBV15 to TRBJ2-1; D is possibly TRBD2 (7 bases). V gave up 4 bases and J gave up 4 bases, with 26 bases separating them. Looked up from germline, CDR1 is LNHNV and CDR2 is YYDKDF (reference sequence). The CDR3 totals 19 residues. CDR3: CATSTLLGGAGSTYNEQFF. Here the CDR3 DNA reads TGTGCCACCAGCACCCTGTTAGGGGGAGCGGGAAGTACGTACAATGAGCAGTTCTTC. Full variable domain (rest looked up from reference TRBV15 and TRBJ2-1): DAMVIQNPRYQVTQFGKPVTLSCSQTLNHNVMYWYQQKSSQAPKLLFHYYDKDFNNEADTPDNFQSRRPNTSFCFLDIRSPGLGDTAMYLCATSTLLGGAGSTYNEQFFGPGTRLTVL.

The rearrangement joins TRBV10-2 to TRBJ2-7, with 12 bases that match TRBD2. Germline V gene lookup returns CDR1 WSHSY and CDR2 SAAADI. The CDR3 contains 15 residues. Unmatched junction bases numbered 9, after V lost 10 bases and J lost 2 bases. This chain's CDR3 is CATQTWTSGTYEQYF. CDR3 DNA: TGCGCCACACAAACCTGGACTAGCGGGACCTACGAGCAGTACTTC.

This chain uses TRBV7-2 with TRBJ2-5; the match to TRBD1 covers 7 bases. J was trimmed by 2 bases and V by 4 bases; bases with no gene match: 7. Germline-derived CDR1 and CDR2 are SGHTA and FQGNSA. CDR3 length equals 15 residues. The DNA of the CDR3 is TGTGCCAGCAGCTCCCGGTCGGGACAGCAAGAGACCCAGTACTTC. Protein: CASSSRSGQQETQYF.